The next 26 T cell receptor beta chains were all read from a single sample in a study of blood T cell repertoires in COVID-19. Repertoires were generated with immunoSEQ multiplex PCR, while TCRdb's copy carries only in-frame clones and drops some. The sample consists of 97,000 or so clones, 87% of them appearing once. Sequenced: peripheral blood. These receptors were collected from a man over 45 with active COVID-19.

The chain employs TRBV30 and TRBJ2-7; TRBD2 aligns across 7 bases. The V segment lost 5 bases and the J segment 1 base; nucleotides outside the gene matches: 5. Germline CDR1 reads GTSNPN; CDR2 reads SVGIG (reference sequence). The length of the CDR3 is 13 residues. The CDR3 DNA follows: TGTGCCTGGCGTACAGCGGGGTCCTACGAGCAGTACTTC. Translating it yields CAWRTAGSYEQYF.

The CDR3 reads CASSPTDKQPQHF. CDR3 bases: TGTGCCAGCAGCCCGACAGATAAGCAGCCCCAGCATTTT. The rearrangement joins TRBV3-1 (or the pseudogene TRBV3-2) to TRBJ1-5, with D possibly TRBD1 on 5 matching bases. Germline values: CDR1 LGHDT, CDR2 YNNKEL (reference sequence). This CDR3 comprises 13 residues. The V gene lost 4 bases and the J gene lost 7 bases, with 11 bases spanning the gap.

This chain uses TRBV15 with TRBJ2-3; 7 bases match TRBD2. The CDR3 is 14 residues long. The junction had 2 bases not matched to a gene; V was cut back by 5 bases and J by 0 bases. The germline gives CDR1 LNHNV, CDR2 YYDKDF (reference sequence). CDR3 loop: CATSRAGSTDTQYF. As DNA, the CDR3 is TGTGCCACCAGCCGAGCGGGGAGCACAGATACGCAGTATTTT. The full variable domain, its missing parts supplied by reference TRBV15 and TRBJ2-3, is DAMVIQNPRYQVTQFGKPVTLSCSQTLNHNVMYWYQQKSSQAPKLLFHYYDKDFNNEADTPDNFQSRRPNTSFCFLDIRSPGLGDTAMYLCATSRAGSTDTQYFGPGTRLTVL.

This chain joins TRBV19 and TRBJ1-4, with TRBD1 matching over 7 bases. The J segment lost 8 bases and the V segment lost 3 bases, leaving 18 bases of the junction unmatched. CDR1 is LNHDA and CDR2 is SQIVND in the germline V gene (reference sequence). The CDR3 is made up of 18 amino acids. In DNA, the CDR3 is TGTGCCAGTAGTATTGGAAGGAACAGGGGCAGGGGTTTGGAAAAACTGTTTTTT. Translating it yields CASSIGRNRGRGLEKLFF.

The chain couples TRBV19 to TRBJ2-3; no clear D. CDR1 LNHDA and CDR2 SQIVND come from the germline V gene (reference sequence). The V gene lost 1 base and the J gene lost 3 bases, with 14 bases spanning the gap. The CDR3 runs 16 residues. The CDR3 DNA reads TGTGCCAGTAGTATAGGGTCGAGTCAGGTAACAGATACGCAGTATTTT. Residues: CASSIGSSQVTDTQYF. Based on the CDR3 plus reference TRBV19 and TRBJ2-3, the full variable domain is DGGITQSPKYLFRKEGQNVTLSCEQNLNHDAMYWYRQDPGQGLRLIYYSQIVNDFQKGDIAEGYSVSREKKESFPLTVTSAQKNPTAFYLCASSIGSSQVTDTQYFGPGTRLTVL.

This chain uses TRBV10-3 with TRBJ2-2; 9 bases fit TRBD1. The germline CDR1 and CDR2 sequences are ENHRY and SYGVKD. This CDR3 contains 16 residues. Trimming cost V 6 bases and J 6 bases; bases outside gene matches: 11. CDR3 nucleotides: TGTGCCATCAGAGATCCGGGACAGGGTATTCCCGGGGAGCTGTTTTTT. Translation: CAIRDPGQGIPGELFF.

The J gene is TRBJ1-4, the V gene TRBV2, with 7 positions matching TRBD1. Trimming removed 6 bases from V and 3 bases from J; junction bases left unmatched: 10. CDR1 is SNHLY, CDR2 FYNNEI, per germline. The CDR3 totals 16 residues. CDR3 coding DNA: TGTGCCAGCAGCCGCACCGGGACAGTACCTAATGAAAAACTGTTTTTT. It encodes CASSRTGTVPNEKLFF.

The gene calls are TRBV3-1 (or the pseudogene TRBV3-2) and TRBJ2-3; the D gene is possibly TRBD2 (7 bases). Looked up from germline, CDR1 is LGHDT and CDR2 is YNNKEL (reference sequence). This CDR3 has 17 amino acids. V lost 1 base to trimming and J lost 2 bases, with 16 bases between them. The CDR3 loop reads CASSQGLRGGVTDTQYF. Written as DNA, the CDR3 is TGTGCCAGCAGCCAAGGTTTGAGGGGGGGGGTCACAGATACGCAGTATTTT.

J is TRBJ1-1 and V is TRBV5-1, with TRBD1 identical over 8 bases. J lost 0 bases, V lost 4 bases, and 5 bases had no gene match. CDR1 SGHRS and CDR2 YFSETQ come from the germline V gene. There are 15 residues in the CDR3. The CDR3 DNA sequence: TGCGCCAGCAGCCCCGGGACAGGTGTGAACACTGAAGCTTTCTTT. Protein: CASSPGTGVNTEAFF.

This chain connects TRBV5-4 to TRBJ1-2; D may be TRBD1 (5 bases). The V gene's germline CDR1 is SGHNT and CDR2 YYREEE (reference sequence). V was pared by 0 bases and J by 4 bases, with 13 bases between. The CDR3 loop spans 15 amino acids. This CDR3 is CASSLVGGLGYGYTF. CDR3 nucleotide sequence: TGTGCCAGCAGCTTGGTGGGGGGTTTGGGCTATGGCTACACCTTC.

The chain joins TRBV4-1 to TRBJ2-3; TRBD2 matches at 11 bases. There are 17 residues in the CDR3. With 1 base clipped from V and 0 bases from J, the junction kept 3 bases outside the gene matches. CDR1 is MGHRA, CDR2 YSYEKL, per germline. Written as DNA, the CDR3 is TGCGCCAGCAGCCAAGGACTAGCGGGGACTAGCACAGATACGCAGTATTTT. Translation: CASSQGLAGTSTDTQYF.

DNA of the CDR3: TGTGCCAGCAGCAAACAGGGGGCTTCTGGAAACACCATATATTTT. Residues: CASSKQGASGNTIYF. The V call is TRBV7-9, the J call TRBJ1-3; 9 bases map to TRBD1. CDR1 is SEHNR and CDR2 is FQNEAQ in the germline V gene (reference sequence). This CDR3 region has 15 residues. V trimming: 5 bases; J trimming: 1 base; junction bases outside the gene matches: 3.

V gene TRBV27 combines with J gene TRBJ1-6; D gene unclear. Between the trimmed V and J ends, which lost 5 bases and 9 bases, there was a span of 14 bases. CDR3 length equals 14 residues. Germline V gene sequence: CDR1 MNHEY, CDR2 SMNVEV (reference sequence). This CDR3 is CASSPPGRASPLHF. For the CDR3, the DNA is TGTGCCAGCAGTCCCCCCGGGAGGGCTTCACCCCTCCACTTT.

The chain links TRBV11-3 to TRBJ1-3; D remains unclear. The V and J ends lost 4 bases and 4 bases respectively, with 8 bases between them. This CDR3 comprises 13 residues. Germline lookup yields CDR1 SGHNT and CDR2 YENEEA. Written as DNA, the CDR3 is TGTGCCAGCAGCTCCGGGAGGGGAAACACCATATATTTT. Protein product: CASSSGRGNTIYF.

This clone has just a few counts. The CDR3 sequence: CAIKTSAGDNEQFF. DNA of the CDR3: TGTGCCATAAAGACTAGTGCGGGGGATAATGAGCAGTTCTTC. The gene calls are TRBV10-3 and TRBJ2-1, with 7 bases fitting TRBD2. Germline loops: CDR1 ENHRY, CDR2 SYGVKD. The V gene end was trimmed by 9 bases and the J gene end by 7 bases; junction bases not matched to a gene: 12. The CDR3 extends over 14 amino acids.

A single count supports this clone. The chain is built from TRBV11-2 and TRBJ2-2; possible D gene TRBD2, 5 bases. V dropped 1 base and J dropped 5 bases, with 8 bases sitting between them. The CDR3 is 14 residues long. Germline-derived CDR1 and CDR2 are SGHAT and FQNNGV. The CDR3 sequence: CASSLATGTGELFF. The CDR3 nucleotides are TGTGCCAGCAGCTTAGCCACGGGAACCGGGGAGCTGTTTTTT.

The chain joins TRBV7-3 to TRBJ2-2; TRBD2 aligns across 7 bases. V shed 1 base and J 1 base; nucleotides not matched to a gene: 0. Germline CDR1 is SGHTA and CDR2 is FQGTGA. The CDR3 totals 15 residues. The CDR3 coding sequence is TGTGCCAGCAGCTTAAGCGGGGGGAACACCGGGGAGCTGTTTTTT. Its translation is CASSLSGGNTGELFF.

This clone has a single count. The chain recombines TRBV19 with TRBJ2-7, with TRBD1 matching over 9 bases. The CDR3 loop spans 14 amino acids. The germline CDR1 and CDR2 sequences are LNHDA and SQIVND (reference sequence). V gave up 3 bases and J gave up 2 bases; unmatched junction bases: 2. The CDR3 DNA is TGTGCCAGTAGTATGCACAGGGGGCCCTACGAGCAGTACTTC. Translated, it gives CASSMHRGPYEQYF.

This chain uses TRBV16 with TRBJ1-2; D is undetermined. The CDR3 runs to 13 residues. Germline CDR1 is KGHSY and CDR2 is FQNENV. Trimming cost V 0 bases and J 7 bases, with 9 bases left between them. CDR3 in DNA: TGTGCCAGCAGCCAATCTGCAGGCTCTGGCTACACCTTC. Translated: CASSQSAGSGYTF. The full variable domain, its missing parts supplied by reference TRBV16 and TRBJ1-2, is GEEVAQTPKHLVRGEGQKAKLYCAPIKGHSYVFWYQQVLKNEFKFLISFQNENVFDETGMPKERFSAKCLPNSPCSLEIQATKLEDSAVYFCASSQSAGSGYTFGSGTRLTVV.

CDR3: CASSWDSSGNTIYF. DNA for the CDR3: TGTGCCAGCAGCTGGGACAGCTCTGGAAACACCATATATTTT. The genes are TRBV5-5 and TRBJ1-3, with TRBD1 identical over 7 bases. J was trimmed by 0 bases and V by 3 bases; bases with no gene match: 0. Germline V gives CDR1 SGHKS, CDR2 YYEKEE (reference sequence). The CDR3 totals 14 residues.

The V and J genes are TRBV6-1 and TRBJ1-2, with D uncertain. The CDR3 runs to 15 residues. CDR1 and CDR2 (germline): MNHNS, SASEGT. The ends were cut back, 3 bases at V and 4 bases at J, with 15 bases in the middle. CDR3 protein: CASSEPGLLVYGYTF. The CDR3 DNA is TGTGCCAGCAGTGAGCCGGGTCTCTTGGTCTATGGCTACACCTTC.

The V and J genes are TRBV29-1 and TRBJ1-5; D uncertain. Germline V gene sequence: CDR1 SQVTM, CDR2 ANQGSEA. Trimming removed 5 bases from V and 4 bases from J, with 18 bases in between. The CDR3 covers 15 residues. The CDR3 DNA reads as TGCAGCGTTTCGATGACCGGGAACCTAAATCAGCCCCAGCATTTT. This gives the protein CSVSMTGNLNQPQHF. Looking up the rest from reference TRBV29-1 and TRBJ1-5 gives the full variable domain: SAVISQKPSRDICQRGTSLTIQCQVDSQVTMMFWYRQQPGQSLTLIATANQGSEATYESGFVIDKFPISRPNLTFSTLTVSNMSPEDSSIYLCSVSMTGNLNQPQHFGDGTRLSIL.

This clone was detected only once. The chain uses TRBV30 and TRBJ2-7; a weak D match, TRBD2 (6 bases). CDR3 length: 11 amino acids. Deletions cut 5 bases from V and 1 base from J, with 6 bases between. Germline V gene data show CDR1 as GTSNPN and CDR2 as SVGIG (reference sequence). DNA of the CDR3: TGTGCCTGGGGGACTTCCTACGAGCAGTACTTC. It codes for CAWGTSYEQYF.

The rearrangement uses TRBV5-1 and TRBJ2-3, with 8 positions matching TRBD1. Germline V gene data show CDR1 as SGHRS and CDR2 as YFSETQ. V lost 4 bases, J lost 3 bases, and 4 bases stayed unmatched. The CDR3 has 14 amino acids. The DNA for the CDR3 is TGCGCCAGCAGCCCCTGGACAGGGACAGATACGCAGTATTTT. It yields the protein CASSPWTGTDTQYF.

This chain joins TRBV9 and TRBJ1-6; TRBD1 might be the D (6 bases). CDR3 length: 15 amino acids. Germline CDR1 SGDLS, CDR2 YYNGEE. V lost 0 bases, J lost 6 bases, and 10 bases lay in between. The DNA of the CDR3 is TGTGCCAGCAGCGTAGGGGGACACCCTAATTCACCCCTCCACTTT. Protein product: CASSVGGHPNSPLHF.

The chain couples TRBV19 to TRBJ1-5, with a possible D match to TRBD1 (6 bases). Germline values: CDR1 LNHDA, CDR2 SQIVND (reference sequence). CDR3 length: 16 residues. The V and J ends lost 5 bases and 1 base respectively, with 15 bases between them. CDR3 bases: TGTGCCAGTAGTCCCCTGACAGGTCCAAGCAATCAGCCCCAGCATTTT. It codes for CASSPLTGPSNQPQHF.